This TCR beta chain originates from a study of CD8+ T cells in alopecia areata. Study findings and constraints: Under tofacitinib, fewer expanded CD8+ clones appeared among the top 100 scalp clones. Whether baseline CD8+ expansion is linked to response remains uncertain, given a single nonresponder. An increase in clonality over normal scalp was evident in lesional scalp, especially alopecia totalis/universalis.

V lost 0 bases and J 6 bases, leaving 11 bases between the germline ends. This CDR3 spans 14 amino acids. Germline V gene lookup returns CDR1 SGDLS and CDR2 YYNGEE. Sample treatment: oral pan-JAK inhibitor, 5-10 mg twice daily. With respect to this clone: Its antigen is currently unknown.

Investigators isolated RNA and reverse transcribed it into cDNA to act as the sequencing template. Libraries were prepared by immunoSEQ multiplex PCR; TCRdb keeps only in-frame clonotypes and omits some of them. Here the sample spans 150,000 to 200,000 clones, roughly 70% being singletons. The receptor's source is a human donor with alopecia areata. Material: CD4+ T cells sorted from blood, obtained at approximately week 50, from a patient treated with tofacitinib. The chain is built from TRBV9 and TRBJ2-3; D is unclear. CDR3 amino acids: CASSVGPAMDTQYF. CDR3 in DNA: TGTGCCAGCAGCGTAGGACCGGCGATGGATACGCAGTATTTT.